This T cell receptor (beta chain) was profiled in a study of regulatory dendritic cells for organ transplantation. Whole-study results and caveats: Resting memory CD8+ T cells held the most alloreactive clonotypes.

Using immunoSEQ multiplex PCR, the repertoire was profiled, and TCRdb retains in-frame clones only, with some absent. This table holds more than 35,000 clones, approximately 90% found once. Germline V CDR1 and CDR2: MNHNS, SASEGT. V was trimmed by 7 bases and J by 1 base, leaving 7 bases between them. The CDR3 contains 12 residues. About this clone itself: Its specificity is not known.

The origin of this receptor is a human donor in good health. The sequenced sample was naive CD8+ T cells from blood. Regarding subset: CD45RA+ naive T cells. V gene TRBV6-1 combines with J gene TRBJ1-1; D is uncertain. The DNA of the CDR3 is TGTGCCAGCATGGGAGGGAACACTGAAGCTTTCTTT. Protein product: CASMGGNTEAFF.